The rows below give T cell receptor beta chains drawn from one sample of a study of regulatory T cells in long-lasting Graves disease. Each CDR3 protein gets one entry after TCRdb re-called the multiplex PCR reads with MiXCR. The sample has 200,000 to 250,000 distinct CDR3 sequences; 15% to 20% are singletons. This specimen was peripheral blood mononuclear cells (PBMCs), taken at new diagnosis, from a patient treated with antithyroid drugs. These receptors were collected from a female donor with Graves disease. Both conserved end residues are part of each CDR3. The D gene is left open where the match is weak. Rows may omit the clone size; those that give it use once, few, many or a size class.

j_call clone_size d_call v_call cdr3_aa cdr3_nt
TRBJ2-1 many TRBD2 TRBV2 CASSSGTSGRQFF TGTGCCAGCAGTTCCGGGACTAGCGGCCGGCAGTTCTTC
TRBJ1-2 - - TRBV5-6 CASSPRVQLAGYTF TGTGCCAGCAGCCCCCGGGTCCAGCTGGCTGGCTACACCTTC
TRBJ1-3 few - TRBV6-5 CASSYLTAGNTIYF TGTGCCAGCAGTTACCTGACGGCTGGAAACACCATATATTTT
TRBJ1-5 many - TRBV19 CASEKGYSNQPQHF TGTGCCAGTGAAAAGGGGTATAGCAATCAGCCCCAGCATTTT
TRBJ1-6 - TRBD1 TRBV5-6 CASSRRDRGLFIHF TGTGCCAGCAGCCGCCGGGACAGGGGCTTATTTATCCACTTT
TRBJ2-1 many TRBD1 TRBV7-9 CASSTDRAEQFF TGTGCCAGCAGTACGGACAGGGCTGAGCAGTTCTTC
TRBJ1-1 many - TRBV10-3 CAISERGYGTEAFF TGTGCCATCAGTGAACGGGGCTATGGCACTGAAGCTTTCTTT
TRBJ2-7 - - TRBV2 CASIYHRAYEQYF TGTGCCAGCATATATCACAGAGCCTACGAGCAGTACTTC
TRBJ2-3 many TRBD2 TRBV7-9 CASPSRGGAGLSTDTQYF TGTGCCAGCCCCTCGAGGGGAGGGGCCGGGTTAAGCACAGATACGCAGTATTTT
TRBJ2-7 many TRBD2 TRBV27 CASSRSGLSYEQYF TGTGCCAGCAGTCGATCGGGACTAAGCTACGAGCAGTACTTC
TRBJ2-1 many - TRBV5-4 CASSLVERYNEQFF TGTGCCAGCAGCCTGGTTGAGAGATACAATGAGCAGTTCTTC